The 31 T cell receptor beta chains listed next were all sequenced from one sample in a study of T cell responses to AZD1222 COVID-19 vaccine. Assay: immunoSEQ multiplex PCR; the TCRdb copy retains only in-frame clones and omits some. The table has over 150,000 clones, 90% to 95% seen once; the top ten hold roughly 3.5%. The specimen was peripheral blood, collected 28 days after the second AZD1222 dose. Source of these receptors: an adult who received the AZD1222 COVID-19 vaccine.

The chain has TRBV11-2 and TRBJ1-1; 8 nucleotides agree with TRBD1. This CDR3 region has 16 residues. Germline V gene lookup returns CDR1 SGHAT and CDR2 FQNNGV. V shed 5 bases, J shed 3 bases, and the junction held 11 bases outside the gene matches. Written as DNA, the CDR3 is TGTGCCAGCAGCGTCTCGACAGGGGTTCGACACACTGAAGCTTTCTTT. It translates to CASSVSTGVRHTEAFF.

This chain links TRBV10-3 with TRBJ2-2; no definite D call. From germline, CDR1 is ENHRY and CDR2 SYGVKD. The CDR3 has 12 amino acids. Between the trimmed V and J ends, which lost 6 bases and 2 bases, there was a span of 4 bases. The CDR3 here is CAIRDNTGELFF. In nucleotides, the CDR3 is TGTGCCATCAGAGACAACACCGGGGAGCTGTTTTTT.

This clone was detected once. The CDR3 bases are TGTGCCAGCTCATTGTCATGGGAGCCCGACTATGGCTACACCTTC. It specifies CASSLSWEPDYGYTF. The chain recombines TRBV18 with TRBJ1-2, with unresolved D. The germline CDR1 and CDR2 sequences are KGHSH and LQKENI. The CDR3 loop spans 15 amino acids. With 5 bases removed from V and 3 bases from J, the gap between germline ends came to 16 bases.

The V gene is TRBV6-5, the J gene TRBJ1-1; unclear D gene. The CDR3 runs to 11 residues. V lost 7 bases to trimming and J lost 1 base, with 4 bases between them. Germline values: CDR1 MNHEY, CDR2 SVGAGI. The CDR3 region is CASTRNTEAFF. In DNA form, the CDR3 reads TGTGCCAGCACGAGGAACACTGAAGCTTTCTTT.

The chain carries TRBV19 and TRBJ2-7; TRBD2 matches 9 bases. Germline V gene sequence: CDR1 LNHDA, CDR2 SQIVND (reference sequence). The length of the CDR3 is 14 residues. With V trimmed by 4 bases and J by 6 bases, 7 bases remained unmatched. The CDR3: CASSNKREASEQYF. The DNA of the CDR3 is TGTGCCAGTAGTAACAAGCGGGAGGCCTCCGAGCAGTACTTC.

The chain joins TRBV5-4 to TRBJ2-3, with 8 nucleotides matching TRBD2. With V trimmed by 4 bases and J by 3 bases, 10 bases remained unmatched. CDR1 SGHNT and CDR2 YYREEE come from the germline V gene (reference sequence). The CDR3 extends over 16 amino acids. CDR3 loop: CASSDPRRGVTDTQYF. CDR3 DNA sequence: TGTGCCAGCAGCGACCCTAGGCGGGGGGTTACAGATACGCAGTATTTT.

The gene calls are TRBV28 and TRBJ1-2, with TRBD1 identical over 8 bases. The CDR3 has 15 residues. The germline V gene has CDR1 MDHEN and CDR2 SYDVKM. J lost 6 bases, V lost 10 bases, and 16 bases had no gene match. The CDR3 DNA sequence: TGTGCCACCATACGACAGGGGATAAGATCGGATGGCTACACCTTC. Translated: CATIRQGIRSDGYTF.

The chain has TRBV28 and TRBJ2-7; D may be TRBD1 (7 bases). CDR3 length: 18 residues. V shed 2 bases and J shed 5 bases, with 25 bases lying between them. The germline gives CDR1 MDHEN, CDR2 SYDVKM. The CDR3 loop is CASSLRDRSSWRANEQYF. The DNA for the CDR3 is TGTGCCAGCAGTTTAAGGGACAGATCGTCGTGGAGGGCTAACGAGCAGTACTTC.

The chain combines TRBV4-3 with TRBJ2-1; the D gene is possibly TRBD2 (6 bases). Trimming took off 0 bases at V and 10 bases at J, with 16 bases between the two ends. The germline V gene encodes CDR1 LGHNA and CDR2 YSLEER. CDR3 length equals 15 residues. CDR3 coding DNA: TGCGCCAGCAGCCAAGATGGGACGGGAGTGGGCGAGCAGTTCTTC. Protein: CASSQDGTGVGEQFF.

The chain couples TRBV15 to TRBJ2-7; D possibly uses TRBD1 or TRBD2 (5 bases each). Germline CDR1 LNHNV, CDR2 YYDKDF (reference sequence). The CDR3 is 15 residues long. The V gene lost 5 bases and the J gene lost 6 bases, with 20 bases spanning the gap. The chain's CDR3 is CATSRGGAGPREQYF. The CDR3 bases are TGTGCCACCAGCCGGGGCGGAGCAGGGCCACGCGAGCAGTACTTC.

The chain couples TRBV18 to TRBJ1-5, with D unclear. Per germline, CDR1 KGHSH and CDR2 LQKENI. With 2 bases removed from V and 6 bases from J, the gap between germline ends came to 11 bases. The CDR3 length is 14 residues. The CDR3 here is CASSPSIGSQPQHF. The CDR3 DNA sequence: TGTGCCAGCTCACCATCCATCGGGAGTCAGCCCCAGCATTTT.

The chain combines TRBV9 with TRBJ2-3; possibly TRBD2 for D (5 bases). CDR1 is SGDLS and CDR2 is YYNGEE in the germline V gene. The CDR3 spans 14 residues. V was clipped by 4 bases and J by 2 bases, with 11 bases between them. The CDR3 sequence: CASSFGLSTDTQYF. CDR3 coding DNA: TGTGCCAGCAGCTTCGGACTCTCCACAGATACGCAGTATTTT.

The chain links TRBV2 to TRBJ1-5; 9 bases line up with TRBD1. CDR1 is SNHLY and CDR2 is FYNNEI in the germline V gene. The ends lost 6 bases at V and 2 bases at J; junction bases unmatched: 5. The CDR3 consists of 15 residues. The chain's CDR3 is CASRGQGMRNQPQHF. DNA for the CDR3: TGTGCCAGCAGAGGACAGGGGATGCGCAATCAGCCCCAGCATTTT.

This clone was recorded a few times. The chain carries TRBV18 and TRBJ1-5; D is unresolved. The ends were cut back, 3 bases at V and 0 bases at J, with 9 bases in the middle. CDR3 length equals 15 residues. Germline lookup yields CDR1 KGHSH and CDR2 LQKENI. CDR3: CASSPERYSNQPQHF. For the CDR3, the DNA is TGTGCCAGCTCACCGGAGAGGTATAGCAATCAGCCCCAGCATTTT.

The V and J genes are TRBV25-1 and TRBJ1-1; 8 bases match TRBD1. Germline CDR1 reads MGHDK; CDR2 reads SYGVNS. V was pared by 6 bases and J by 0 bases, with 3 bases of the junction left unmatched. CDR3 length equals 14 residues. DNA for the CDR3: TGTGCCAGCAGAGGACAGGGCTTGAACACTGAAGCTTTCTTT. Protein sequence: CASRGQGLNTEAFF. Variable domain in full (rest from reference TRBV25-1 and TRBJ1-1): EADIYQTPRYLVIGTGKKITLECSQTMGHDKMYWYQQDPGMELHLIHYSYGVNSTEKGDLSSESTVSRIRTEHFPLTLESARPSHTSQYLCASRGQGLNTEAFFGQGTRLTVV.

The chain is built from TRBV12-3 or TRBV12-4 and TRBJ1-6, with TRBD1 matching 7 bases. This CDR3 is 13 amino acids long. V lost 5 bases to trimming and J lost 11 bases; unmatched junction nucleotides: 6. The CDR3 nucleotides read TGTGCCAGCAGTACCTATACAGGGGCACCCCTCCACTTT. As protein: CASSTYTGAPLHF.

The chain has TRBV2 and TRBJ1-5; TRBD1 might be the D (5 bases). The germline V and J ends were trimmed by 6 bases and 0 bases, with 12 bases remaining between them. CDR1 is SNHLY, CDR2 FYNNEI, per germline. The CDR3 is made up of 15 amino acids. The CDR3: CASRVDRYSNQPQHF. The CDR3 region has the DNA TGTGCCAGCAGAGTCGACAGATATAGCAATCAGCCCCAGCATTTT.

The V gene is TRBV9, the J gene TRBJ1-2; D gene uncertain. Trimming took off 4 bases at V and 2 bases at J, with 15 bases between the two ends. CDR3 length: 15 amino acids. Germline CDR1 is SGDLS and CDR2 is YYNGEE. CDR3 sequence reads: CASSLREAGNYGYTF. The CDR3 DNA reads TGTGCCAGCAGCCTTCGGGAGGCGGGGAACTATGGCTACACCTTC.

Only a few counts were recorded for this clone. The chain couples TRBV3-1 (or the pseudogene TRBV3-2) to TRBJ2-7, with TRBD1 identical over 9 bases. The germline V gene encodes CDR1 LGHDT and CDR2 YNNKEL (reference sequence). V lost 6 bases, J lost 6 bases, and 6 bases stayed unmatched. The CDR3 loop spans 13 amino acids. The CDR3 DNA reads TGTGCCAGCAGTCAGGGACAGGGTCGCGAGCAGTACTTC. It translates to CASSQGQGREQYF.

This rearrangement joins TRBV6-6 to TRBJ2-7; D uncertain. The CDR3 extends over 13 amino acids. CDR1 and CDR2 from the germline V gene are MNHNY and SVGAGI (reference sequence). Deletions cut 8 bases from V and 2 bases from J, with 13 bases between. DNA of the CDR3: TGTGCCAGCGGAGAAATCGGGCCCTACGAGCAGTACTTC. Translated: CASGEIGPYEQYF.

The J gene is TRBJ2-3, the V gene TRBV5-4; tentative D call: TRBD2 (6 bases). The CDR3 length is 20 residues. Looked up from germline, CDR1 is SGHNT and CDR2 is YYREEE (reference sequence). Trimming stripped 0 bases from V and 0 bases from J, with 23 bases between. CDR3 in DNA: TGTGCCAGCAGCTTGGCCGGACGGGAGCCCCACCCGGGGAGCACAGATACGCAGTATTTT. Protein sequence: CASSLAGREPHPGSTDTQYF.

This clone was found a few times. The rearrangement joins TRBV27 to TRBJ2-5, with 7 bases aligning to TRBD1. CDR3 size: 16 residues. Germline CDR1 MNHEY, CDR2 SMNVEV (reference sequence). Germline trimming cut 6 bases from V and 1 base from J; bases unmatched to any gene: 11. The CDR3 DNA reads as TGTGCCAGCAGCTCACTACTGACAGGGCGCCAAGAGACCCAGTACTTC. Amino acid sequence: CASSSLLTGRQETQYF.

This sequence joins TRBV7-6 and TRBJ2-1; 7 bases match TRBD1. Losses at the gene ends were 5 bases for V and 0 bases for J; bases not matched to a gene: 4. Germline-derived CDR1 and CDR2 are SGHVS and FNYEAQ. This CDR3 spans 15 amino acids. CDR3 sequence reads: CASSLGDSSYNEQFF. In nucleotides, the CDR3 is TGTGCCAGCAGCCTGGGGGACAGCTCCTACAATGAGCAGTTCTTC.

The rearrangement uses TRBV5-4 and TRBJ2-3, with D possibly TRBD2 on 5 matching bases. V gave up 1 base and J gave up 6 bases, with 12 bases separating them. The length of the CDR3 is 14 residues. CDR1 and CDR2 (germline): SGHNT, YYREEE (reference sequence). The CDR3 DNA follows: TGTGCCAGCAGCTTGTTCGGCGGGCACGATACGCAGTATTTT. It yields the protein CASSLFGGHDTQYF.

The chain employs TRBV9 and TRBJ2-7, with D possibly being TRBD2 (5 bases). Germline assignment: CDR1 SGDLS and CDR2 YYNGEE. Trimming pared 3 bases from V and 3 bases from J, leaving 10 bases between. This CDR3 spans 13 amino acids. Here the CDR3 reads CASSGASSYEQYF. The CDR3, as DNA: TGTGCCAGCAGCGGTGCTAGCAGCTACGAGCAGTACTTC.

The V and J genes are TRBV5-1 and TRBJ2-5; the match to TRBD2 covers 11 bases. Germline loops: CDR1 SGHRS, CDR2 YFSETQ. V lost 4 bases, J lost 5 bases, and 7 bases stayed unmatched. The CDR3 covers 15 residues. The CDR3 region has the DNA TGCGCCAGCAGCGGGGGACTAGCGGCGGGGGAGACCCAGTACTTC. It yields the protein CASSGGLAAGETQYF.

This chain links TRBV28 with TRBJ1-2, with 8 bases lining up with TRBD1. The CDR3 runs to 14 residues. Unmatched junction bases numbered 3, after V lost 4 bases and J lost 2 bases. Germline CDR1 reads MDHEN; CDR2 reads SYDVKM. CDR3 coding DNA: TGTGCCAGCAGTTGGACAGGGCCCAACTATGGCTACACCTTC. Protein: CASSWTGPNYGYTF.

The rearrangement uses TRBV23-1 and TRBJ2-4; 13 nucleotides match TRBD2. TRBV23-1 is flagged as an ORF with uncertain function. The CDR3 length is 20 residues. The junction had 10 bases not matched to a gene; V was cut back by 2 bases and J by 0 bases. The DNA for the CDR3 is TGCGCCAGCAGTCAAGACGCTACTAGCGGGAGGGTTCTAGCCAAAAACATTCAGTACTTC. Translated: CASSQDATSGRVLAKNIQYF.

The count of this clone is one. The chain employs TRBV6-2 or TRBV6-3 and TRBJ2-3; the D gene is possibly TRBD1 (5 bases). This CDR3 contains 17 residues. CDR1 and CDR2 (germline): MNHEY, SVGEGT. V was clipped by 2 bases and J by 4 bases, with 19 bases between them. CDR3 in DNA: TGTGCCAGCAGTTACACCACAGGAAAACCTAGGTCAGATACGCAGTATTTT. Residues: CASSYTTGKPRSDTQYF.

V usage is TRBV28 and J usage is TRBJ2-7, with unresolved D. The CDR3 sequence is 16 residues long. Germline V lookup: CDR1 MDHEN, CDR2 SYDVKM. Trimming took 4 bases from V and 1 from J, leaving 17 bases between them. The CDR3 coding sequence is TGTGCCAGCAGTTCCCCCCAGCAGGAGTCATCCTACGAGCAGTACTTC. It yields the protein CASSSPQQESSYEQYF. The whole variable domain, remainder taken from reference TRBV28 and TRBJ2-7, is DVKVTQSSRYLVKRTGEKVFLECVQDMDHENMFWYRQDPGLGLRLIYFSYDVKMKEKGDIPEGYSVSREKKERFSLILESASTNQTSMYLCASSSPQQESSYEQYFGPGTRLTVT.

Only a few counts were recorded for this clone. The V gene is TRBV19, the J gene TRBJ2-6, with D tentatively TRBD1 (5 bases). CDR3 length: 16 amino acids. Trimming shortened V by 3 bases and J by 2 bases, and 11 bases separated the two germline ends. Per germline, CDR1 LNHDA and CDR2 SQIVND (reference sequence). The CDR3 loop is CASSMAPRAGANVLTF. Here the CDR3 DNA reads TGTGCCAGTAGTATGGCCCCCAGGGCTGGGGCCAACGTCCTGACTTTC. The whole variable domain, filled in from reference TRBV19 and TRBJ2-6, reads DGGITQSPKYLFRKEGQNVTLSCEQNLNHDAMYWYRQDPGQGLRLIYYSQIVNDFQKGDIAEGYSVSREKKESFPLTVTSAQKNPTAFYLCASSMAPRAGANVLTFGAGSRLTVL.